Following are 14 T cell receptor beta chains from one sample sequenced in a study of cytomegalovirus exposure and HLA in healthy donors. The primer mix had 60 Vbeta and 13 Jbeta primers. The assay was immunoSEQ multiplex PCR, and TCRdb's table has in-frame clones only and misses some. The sample lists some 130,000 clones, 80% occurring once. The material sequenced was PBMCs. Receptors originate from a man aged 25-45 years in good health and CMV-seronegative.

V gene TRBV28 combines with J gene TRBJ1-5; D is unresolved. Germline V gene data show CDR1 as MDHEN and CDR2 as SYDVKM. The germline V and J ends were trimmed by 3 bases and 0 bases, with 9 bases remaining between them. CDR3 length equals 15 residues. The CDR3 here is CASSFPQYSNQPQHF. CDR3 nucleotide sequence: TGTGCCAGCAGTTTCCCGCAGTATAGCAATCAGCCCCAGCATTTT.

This chain links TRBV11-2 with TRBJ1-4; D is possibly TRBD1 (5 bases). Trimming removed 4 bases from V and 10 bases from J, with 16 bases in between. This CDR3 is built from 14 residues. The germline V gene encodes CDR1 SGHAT and CDR2 FQNNGV. CDR3 DNA sequence: TGTGCCAGCAGCTCGATTACGGGGGGAGGAAAACTGTTTTTT. It is translated as CASSSITGGGKLFF. The full variable domain, rest sourced from reference TRBV11-2 and TRBJ1-4, is EAGVAQSPRYKIIEKRQSVAFWCNPISGHATLYWYQQILGQGPKLLIQFQNNGVVDDSQLPKDRFSAERLKGVDSTLKIQPAKLEDSAVYLCASSSITGGGKLFFGSGTQLSVL.

The rearrangement joins TRBV28 to TRBJ1-2, with a weak D call TRBD1 (5 bases). Germline values: CDR1 MDHEN, CDR2 SYDVKM. Trimming stripped 2 bases from V and 1 base from J, with 11 bases between. CDR3 size: 15 residues. The CDR3 DNA reads TGTGCCAGCAGTTTAAGGGGCACCTTTAACTATGGCTACACCTTC. Amino acids: CASSLRGTFNYGYTF.

This chain links TRBV7-9 with TRBJ1-4; D possibly corresponds to TRBD1 (5 bases). The ends were cut back, 10 bases at V and 7 bases at J, with 16 bases in the middle. The V gene's germline CDR1 is SEHNR and CDR2 FQNEAQ (reference sequence). There are 13 residues in the CDR3. For the CDR3, the DNA is TGTGCCACTAGAGCGGGGGATAGTGAAAAACTGTTTTTT. It specifies CATRAGDSEKLFF.

The J gene is TRBJ2-1, the V gene TRBV11-1, with 12 bases fitting TRBD2. The length of the CDR3 is 15 residues. The V segment lost 1 base and the J segment 10 bases; nucleotides outside the gene matches: 5. Germline V gives CDR1 SGHAT, CDR2 FQDESV (reference sequence). The CDR3 DNA follows: TGTGCCAGCAGCTTAGGACTAGCGGGAGTAGGGGAGCAGTTCTTC. Translation: CASSLGLAGVGEQFF.

V usage is TRBV6-5 and J usage is TRBJ2-7, with D maybe TRBD2 (5 bases). CDR1 is MNHEY and CDR2 is SVGAGI in the germline V gene. V was pared by 2 bases and J by 7 bases, with 12 bases between. CDR3 length: 13 amino acids. CDR3 sequence: CASSYEGIREQYF. CDR3 DNA: TGTGCCAGCAGTTACGAGGGAATACGGGAGCAGTACTTC.

The chain is built from TRBV5-6 and TRBJ1-2; 8 positions agree with TRBD1. This CDR3 has 12 amino acids. V was pared by 4 bases and J by 8 bases, with 4 bases of the junction left unmatched. The germline gives CDR1 SGHDT, CDR2 YYEEEE. DNA of the CDR3: TGTGCCAGCAGCCCGACAGGGGTCGGCTACACCTTC. Translated, it gives CASSPTGVGYTF.

The rearrangement joins TRBV6-1 to TRBJ2-7; 8 positions agree with TRBD1. The germline V gene encodes CDR1 MNHNS and CDR2 SASEGT. V lost 6 bases and J lost 5; bases outside the gene matches: 3. This CDR3 has 12 residues. CDR3 loop: CASRGQGNEQYF. The CDR3 bases are TGTGCCAGCAGAGGACAGGGCAACGAGCAGTACTTC.

This chain uses TRBV5-5 with TRBJ2-1; D call uncertain. Trimming took 5 bases from V and 6 from J, leaving 21 bases between them. This CDR3 contains 16 residues. The germline CDR1 and CDR2 sequences are SGHKS and YYEKEE (reference sequence). As DNA, the CDR3 is TGTGCCAGCAGACCTCCAGCTTCAGGCAGCTTCAATGAGCAGTTCTTC. Translation gives CASRPPASGSFNEQFF.

The rearrangement joins TRBV28 to TRBJ2-2; TRBD2 matches at 14 bases. Germline lookup yields CDR1 MDHEN and CDR2 SYDVKM. The junction had 19 bases not matched to a gene; V was cut back by 5 bases and J by 5 bases. The length of the CDR3 is 21 residues. The DNA for the CDR3 is TGTGCCAGCAGTGAAACCGCGGGACTAGCGGGAGAACATTTATGGACCGGGGAGCTGTTTTTT. It is translated as CASSETAGLAGEHLWTGELFF.

V is TRBV27 and J is TRBJ2-7; 7 positions match TRBD1. The V gene's germline CDR1 is MNHEY and CDR2 SMNVEV (reference sequence). J was trimmed by 1 base and V by 6 bases; bases with no gene match: 3. The CDR3 is 13 residues long. CDR3 residues: CASRQGISYEQYF. The CDR3 DNA reads as TGTGCCAGCAGACAGGGGATTTCCTACGAGCAGTACTTC.

The chain couples TRBV27 to TRBJ2-7; 13 bases line up with TRBD2. J gave up 5 bases and V 2 bases, and 6 bases lay outside the gene matches. The CDR3 sequence is 16 residues long. Germline V CDR1 and CDR2: MNHEY, SMNVEV (reference sequence). The CDR3 DNA reads TGTGCCAGCAGTTTACCTCCGGGACTAGCGGGAAACGAGCAGTACTTC. Protein sequence: CASSLPPGLAGNEQYF.

This chain joins TRBV10-3 and TRBJ2-7; 10 nucleotides agree with TRBD1. Germline values: CDR1 ENHRY, CDR2 SYGVKD. Trimming took 8 bases from V and 3 from J; bases not matched to a gene: 4. The CDR3 length is 13 residues. This chain's CDR3 is CAIGGTGDYEQYF. CDR3 DNA sequence: TGTGCCATCGGGGGGACAGGGGACTACGAGCAGTACTTC.

The genes are TRBV28 and TRBJ2-7; 9 positions match TRBD1. J was trimmed by 2 bases and V by 5 bases; bases with no gene match: 10. CDR3 size: 16 residues. CDR1 is MDHEN and CDR2 is SYDVKM in the germline V gene. The CDR3 nucleotides read TGTGCCAGCAGTCTCCCGCCGGGACAGGGAACCTACGAGCAGTACTTC. Protein product: CASSLPPGQGTYEQYF.